This is a list of T cell receptor beta chains from one sample in a study of T-cell reconstitution after alpha-beta-depleted transplantation in children. TCRdb re-analysed the PCR reads in MiXCR, keeping a single row per CDR3 protein. The data show 700,000 to 850,000 distinct CDR3 sequences, approximately 15% seen once. The sample here was PBMCs, mostly from graft donor cells, taken 360 days after TCRalphabeta/CD19-depleted stem cell transplant. The receptors shown here come from a male patient younger than 18 who had a stem cell transplant for acute lymphoblastic leukemia, so the T cells may come from the graft donor. The CDR3 runs from the conserved cysteine through the conserved F or W. The D gene is left open where the match is weak. Expanded clones are given a class, and other clones once, few, many or no size at all.

few	TRBV20-1	TRBD1	TRBJ1-3	TGCAGTGCTAGAGATCCCAGGGGGCAGGAAAACACCATATATTTT	CSARDPRGQENTIYF
few	TRBV12-3/TRBV12-4	TRBD1	TRBJ2-2	TGTGCCAGCAGTTCCGACAGGGAAGCGAACACCGGGGAGCTGTTTTTT	CASSSDREANTGELFF
many	TRBV5-1	.	TRBJ1-6	TGCGCCAGCAGCGTTTGGCCGTCACCCCTCCACTTT	CASSVWPSPLHF
.	TRBV7-3	TRBD2	TRBJ2-1	TGTGCCAGCAGCAGCTATCCCGGGACTAGCGACAATGAGCAGTTCTTC	CASSSYPGTSDNEQFF
.	TRBV5-1	.	TRBJ2-1	TGCGCCAGCAGCTCGGGGACTTCCCCACTCTATGAGCAGTTCTTC	CASSSGTSPLYEQFF
few	TRBV29-1	TRBD2	TRBJ2-2	TGCAGCGCATACCCTAGCGGTGCGAACACCGGGGAGCTGTTTTTT	CSAYPSGANTGELFF
few	TRBV18	.	TRBJ2-3	TGTGCCAGCTCACCCCCCGGGCTAGAAGGGGATACGCAGTATTTT	CASSPPGLEGDTQYF
few	TRBV12-3/TRBV12-4	.	TRBJ1-5	TGTGCCATCCTGAGGTTCGGCCCCCTAGGATCAGCCCAGCATTTT	CAILRFGPLGSAQHF
few	TRBV12-3/TRBV12-4	TRBD2	TRBJ2-5	TGTGCCAGCAGTCCCCCGGGACTACCACCAGAGACCCAGTACTTC	CASSPPGLPPETQYF
.	TRBV20-1	TRBD1	TRBJ1-1	TGCAGTGCTGGGAACCGGGACAGGGGGCAATTCGCTGAAGCTTTCTTT	CSAGNRDRGQFAEAFF
many	TRBV5-1	TRBD2	TRBJ2-7	TGCGCCAGCAGCCACACTAGCGGATACGAGCAGTACTTC	CASSHTSGYEQYF
.	TRBV7-2	.	TRBJ1-2	TGTGCCAGCAGCTTAGGGGCCGGTTCGGTAACCGGCTACACCTTC	CASSLGAGSVTGYTF
.	TRBV6-5	TRBD2	TRBJ2-5	TGTGCCAGCAGTACTCCCCTAGCGGGAGTGAGCTTC	CASSTPLAGVSF
few	TRBV10-2	.	TRBJ1-2	TGCGCCAGTCTGACGGTCTATGGCTACACCTTC	CASLTVYGYTF
few	TRBV5-5	TRBD1	TRBJ2-7	TGTGCCAGCAGCTTGCCGGACAGGGCTCTCTACGAGCAGTACTTC	CASSLPDRALYEQYF
few	TRBV5-1	.	TRBJ2-5	TGCGCCAGCAGCTTGTTCCCGGGAGTCGGGGAGACCCAGTACTTC	CASSLFPGVGETQYF
few	TRBV29-1	.	TRBJ2-5	TGCAGCGTTGTTGGGGGGACACTGGAAGAGACCCAGTACTTC	CSVVGGTLEETQYF
.	TRBV4-2	.	TRBJ2-1	TGTGCCAGCAGCCAAGACGGGTGGACTCGAGACAATGAGCAGTTCTTC	CASSQDGWTRDNEQFF
.	TRBV5-1	TRBD1	TRBJ2-3	TGCGCCACCCCGGGGACAGGGGGCGCAGATACGCAGTATTTT	CATPGTGGADTQYF
.	TRBV5-1	.	TRBJ2-2	TGCGCCAGCAGCTTGGTGGCCACGTTACGCTCCGGGGAGCTGTTTTTT	CASSLVATLRSGELFF